The 24 T cell receptor beta chains presented below share a single source sample, sequenced in a study of blood T cell repertoires in COVID-19. Sequencing used immunoSEQ multiplex PCR; TCRdb keeps in-frame clones, though not all of them. The sample lists approximately 170,000 clones; about 74% were seen once. The sample consisted of peripheral blood. The receptor source for this set is a woman of 80 years or more with acute or convalescent COVID-19.

The genes are TRBV18 and TRBJ1-6; D is ambiguous. The CDR3 runs to 16 residues. Germline CDR1 and CDR2: KGHSH and LQKENI. The V end lost 3 bases, the J end lost 7 bases, and 16 bases lay between the germline ends. In nucleotides, the CDR3 is TGTGCCAGCTCACCCGAAGAAACAGCTGCCAATTCACCCCTCCACTTT. This codes for CASSPEETAANSPLHF.

In this sample, this clone turned up once. The junction departs from the called germline gene at one end, perhaps through a read error. The genes are TRBV5-1 and TRBJ2-7; a possible D gene is TRBD2 (5 bases). Germline CDR1 is SGHRS and CDR2 is YFSETQ. The CDR3 is made up of 14 amino acids. DNA for the CDR3: TGCGCCAGCAGCTTGGGCTCGGACTCCCACGAGCAGTACTTC. Its translation is CASSLGSDSHEQYF.

The genes are TRBV10-3 and TRBJ1-1; D may be TRBD1 (6 bases). From germline, CDR1 is ENHRY and CDR2 SYGVKD. There are 14 residues in the CDR3. The germline V and J ends were trimmed by 3 bases and 3 bases, with 11 bases remaining between them. CDR3 loop: CAISDRGGDTEAFF. Written as DNA, the CDR3 is TGTGCCATCAGTGATAGGGGGGGCGACACTGAAGCTTTCTTT.

V usage is TRBV11-3 and J usage is TRBJ2-1; TRBD1 might be the D (6 bases). Germline assignment: CDR1 SGHNT and CDR2 YENEEA. The CDR3 is 15 residues long. Trimming removed 2 bases from V and 6 bases from J, with 14 bases in between. This chain's CDR3 is CASSLSQGLFNEQFF. The CDR3 DNA follows: TGTGCCAGCAGCTTATCTCAGGGGCTGTTCAATGAGCAGTTCTTC.

This clone was observed once. The chain joins TRBV28 to TRBJ2-7; D may be TRBD2 (6 bases). The CDR3 has 16 residues. Trimming stripped 1 base from V and 3 bases from J, with 16 bases between. Germline assignment: CDR1 MDHEN and CDR2 SYDVKM. The CDR3 sequence: CASSLSGTGAFYEQYF. In nucleotides, the CDR3 is TGTGCCAGCAGTTTATCGGGGACGGGAGCCTTCTACGAGCAGTACTTC.

V is TRBV19 and J is TRBJ1-4; D remains ambiguous. This CDR3 spans 13 amino acids. The ends were cut back, 7 bases at V and 8 bases at J, with 14 bases in the middle. The germline V gene has CDR1 LNHDA and CDR2 SQIVND (reference sequence). CDR3: CASKIDEREKLFF. The DNA of the CDR3 is TGTGCCAGTAAGATAGATGAGCGCGAAAAACTGTTTTTT.

The chain carries TRBV16 and TRBJ1-1; 7 bases are a match to TRBD1. V lost 5 bases and J lost 1; bases outside the gene matches: 7. Germline V gives CDR1 KGHSY, CDR2 FQNENV. CDR3 length: 15 amino acids. In DNA, the CDR3 is TGTGCCAGCAGCGTTGACAGGGATGAGAACACTGAAGCTTTCTTT. It translates to CASSVDRDENTEAFF.

V is TRBV5-1 and J is TRBJ2-5, with D possibly being TRBD1 (6 bases). This CDR3 spans 15 amino acids. The germline V gene has CDR1 SGHRS and CDR2 YFSETQ. V lost 1 base and J 1 base, leaving 11 bases between the germline ends. In DNA, the CDR3 is TGCGCCAGCAGCTTGACGGGACAAGCCCAAGAGACCCAGTACTTC. Encoded protein: CASSLTGQAQETQYF.

The chain has TRBV7-3 and TRBJ2-7; 7 bases match TRBD2. CDR1 SGHTA and CDR2 FQGTGA come from the germline V gene. Trimming took 2 bases from V and 8 from J; bases not matched to a gene: 6. The CDR3 extends over 13 amino acids. In DNA form, the CDR3 reads TGTGCCAGCAGCTTAGAAGTGACTAGCAAGCAGTACTTC. It encodes CASSLEVTSKQYF.

The rearrangement joins TRBV7-9 to TRBJ2-1; D is possibly TRBD1 (6 bases). This CDR3 is built from 11 residues. V was clipped by 6 bases and J by 9 bases, with 9 bases between them. Germline V CDR1 and CDR2: SEHNR, FQNEAQ (reference sequence). Here the CDR3 DNA reads TGTGCCAGCAGTTCAGGGGTTGAGCAGTTCTTC. Protein product: CASSSGVEQFF. The full variable domain, its missing parts supplied by reference TRBV7-9 and TRBJ2-1, is DTGVSQNPRHKITKRGQNVTFRCDPISEHNRLYWYRQTLGQGPEFLTYFQNEAQLEKSRLLSDRFSAERPKGSFSTLEIQRTEQGDSAMYLCASSSGVEQFFGPGTRLTVL.

The genes are TRBV18 and TRBJ2-7; possible D gene TRBD2, 6 bases. Trimming removed 3 bases from V and 6 bases from J, with 21 bases in between. Germline values: CDR1 KGHSH, CDR2 LQKENI. The CDR3 consists of 16 residues. CDR3 residues: CASSPFFPGEGTEQYF. CDR3 nucleotide sequence: TGTGCCAGCTCACCCTTTTTCCCGGGAGAGGGGACCGAGCAGTACTTC. Combining the CDR3 with reference TRBV18 and TRBJ2-7 gives the whole variable domain NAGVMQNPRHLVRRRGQEARLRCSPMKGHSHVYWYRQLPEEGLKFMVYLQKENIIDESGMPKERFSAEFPKEGPSILRIQQVVRGDSAAYFCASSPFFPGEGTEQYFGPGTRLTVT.

This rearrangement joins TRBV7-2 to TRBJ1-2, with unresolved D. The CDR3 sequence is 13 residues long. V dropped 8 bases and J dropped 4 bases, with 14 bases sitting between them. Germline assignment: CDR1 SGHTA and CDR2 FQGNSA. CDR3 nucleotides: TGTGCCAGCGGCCTACCTGGCGGCTATGGCTACACCTTC. Translation: CASGLPGGYGYTF.

This clone turned up a few times. V and J are TRBV28 and TRBJ1-1; D call uncertain. Germline values: CDR1 MDHEN, CDR2 SYDVKM. Trimming removed 8 bases at V and 4 bases at J, with 17 bases between. There are 14 residues in the CDR3. The CDR3 loop reads CASQIGDLGTEAFF. The CDR3 DNA sequence: TGTGCCAGCCAAATCGGGGATTTGGGCACTGAAGCTTTCTTT.

The chain employs TRBV7-9 and TRBJ1-4, with 8 bases that match TRBD1. Germline V CDR1 and CDR2: SEHNR, FQNEAQ (reference sequence). CDR3 length: 15 residues. After removal of 5 bases from V and 4 bases from J, the junction contained 6 bases not matched to a gene. The CDR3: CASSPGTGNNEKLFF. The CDR3 coding sequence is TGTGCCAGCAGCCCTGGGACAGGCAATAATGAAAAACTGTTTTTT.

V and J are TRBV29-1 and TRBJ2-7; D is perhaps TRBD1 (5 bases). Trimming took 2 bases from V and 4 from J, leaving 18 bases between them. Germline V gene sequence: CDR1 SQVTM, CDR2 ANQGSEA. The CDR3 totals 15 residues. The CDR3 loop is CSVEFRQKQRYEQYF. DNA for the CDR3: TGCAGCGTTGAATTTAGACAGAAACAGAGATACGAGCAGTACTTC.

The rearrangement joins TRBV2 to TRBJ1-6, with D perhaps TRBD1 (6 bases). CDR3 length: 13 residues. The V and J ends lost 10 bases and 12 bases respectively, with 19 bases between them. Germline CDR1 SNHLY, CDR2 FYNNEI. CDR3 in DNA: TGTGCCACCAGGGGCCCTCCGGGAGAACCCCTCCACTTT. It specifies CATRGPPGEPLHF.

This chain joins TRBV28 and TRBJ2-3, with a possible D match to TRBD1 (6 bases). The germline V gene has CDR1 MDHEN and CDR2 SYDVKM. V was cut by 2 bases and J by 1 base, with 10 bases left in between. This CDR3 contains 15 residues. The CDR3 sequence: CASSLARGGTDTQYF. The CDR3 coding sequence is TGTGCCAGCAGTTTAGCCAGGGGAGGCACAGATACGCAGTATTTT. Together with reference TRBV28 and TRBJ2-3, the CDR3 gives the full variable domain: DVKVTQSSRYLVKRTGEKVFLECVQDMDHENMFWYRQDPGLGLRLIYFSYDVKMKEKGDIPEGYSVSREKKERFSLILESASTNQTSMYLCASSLARGGTDTQYFGPGTRLTVL.

A note on this clone: The junction differs from germline at one of its ends, possibly a read error. This chain uses TRBV14 with TRBJ1-4, with 10 positions matching TRBD1. Germline CDR1 and CDR2: SGHDN and FVKESK. This CDR3 has 15 amino acids. CDR3 protein: CASSKEGQGNEKLFF. CDR3 coding DNA: TGTGCCAGCAGCAAAGAGGGACAGGGGAATGAAAAACTGTTTTTT.

This clone was observed a handful of times. The chain employs TRBV5-1 and TRBJ1-1, with 7 bases identical to TRBD1. In germline, CDR1 is SGHRS, CDR2 YFSETQ. The junction had 8 bases not matched to a gene; V was cut back by 0 bases and J by 0 bases. The CDR3 is made up of 17 amino acids. This CDR3 reads CASSLGGQRFMNTEAFF. The DNA of the CDR3 is TGCGCCAGCAGCTTGGGGGGACAGCGCTTCATGAACACTGAAGCTTTCTTT.

This clone came up once. This rearrangement joins TRBV28 to TRBJ1-2; 7 bases line up with TRBD1. Germline V gene data show CDR1 as MDHEN and CDR2 as SYDVKM. Germline trimming cut 5 bases from V and 5 bases from J; bases unmatched to any gene: 11. There are 15 residues in the CDR3. This CDR3 reads CASSRPRTGEYGYTF. The CDR3 DNA reads TGTGCCAGCAGTCGTCCTCGGACAGGAGAATATGGCTACACCTTC.

The chain has TRBV7-3 and TRBJ2-1; D unclear. V dropped 2 bases and J dropped 0 bases, with 8 bases sitting between them. The CDR3 has 15 amino acids. The V gene's germline CDR1 is SGHTA and CDR2 FQGTGA. For the CDR3, the DNA is TGTGCCAGCAGCTTAGCGGTTAGCTCCTACAATGAGCAGTTCTTC. Translated: CASSLAVSSYNEQFF.

In DNA, the CDR3 is TGTGCCGGACGTAGTGGGGGCTACCTTCACTTT. Translating gives CAGRSGGYLHF. The chain uses TRBV12-3 or TRBV12-4 and TRBJ1-6; TRBD1 might be the D (6 bases). CDR3 size: 11 residues. V lost 11 bases and J 19 bases, leaving 21 bases between the germline ends.

This chain joins TRBV6-1 and TRBJ1-2; D is perhaps TRBD1 (5 bases). CDR3 size: 15 residues. CDR1 and CDR2 from the germline V gene are MNHNS and SASEGT. V shed 3 bases and J shed 0 bases, with 11 bases lying between them. The CDR3 bases are TGTGCCAGCAGTGACAGGGCTACTACTAACTATGGCTACACCTTC. It translates to CASSDRATTNYGYTF.

The genes are TRBV10-1 and TRBJ2-7, with 10 bases fitting TRBD1. The CDR3 is 14 residues long. V shed 7 bases and J 3 bases; nucleotides not matched to a gene: 6. The germline gives CDR1 WNHNN, CDR2 SYGVQD (reference sequence). The chain's CDR3 is CASTTRDRGYEQYF. For the CDR3, the DNA is TGCGCCAGCACTACCCGGGACAGGGGCTACGAGCAGTACTTC.